The 4 T cell receptor beta chains given below trace back to one sample, sequenced in a study of T cells in Graves' hyperthyroidism and ophthalmopathy (dated by TCRdb to between 2019 and 2020). The library was obtained by multiplex PCR. Sequencing took place on an Illumina HiSeq 2000. The TCR beta CDR3 regions were amplified from RNA transcripts. For the first round of RT-PCR on the TCR CDR3, the HTBI primer set was used together with the Qiagen OneStep RT-PCR kit. TCRdb took the public reads, trimmed them with fastp at Q25, ran MiXCR for clone calling and kept in-frame beta chains. Each CDR3 protein appears once, grouped with its most common genes and DNA. A total of approximately 410,000 distinct CDR3 sequences appear in this sample, roughly 15% of them only once. Of the sample, 5.3% is held by the ten largest clones. Sequencing used blood. Receptors were obtained from a woman aged 18-29 years with Graves' hyperthyroidism.

The chain recombines TRBV20-1 with TRBJ1-1; D remains ambiguous. Trimming left V 0 bases short and J 6 bases short, with 11 bases between. This CDR3 region has 13 residues. Per germline, CDR1 DFQATT and CDR2 SNEGSKA (reference sequence). This chain's CDR3 is CSARDRPTSEAFF. CDR3 DNA: TGCAGTGCTAGAGATCGGCCGACATCTGAAGCTTTCTTT.

In its sample, this clonotype was seen many times. V gene TRBV5-1 combines with J gene TRBJ2-7; possible D gene TRBD2, 6 bases. The V gene lost 4 bases and the J gene lost 0 bases, with 11 bases spanning the gap. CDR3 size: 14 residues. Germline values: CDR1 SGHRS, CDR2 YFSETQ. The CDR3 sequence: CASSGGDGSYEQYF. The CDR3 nucleotides are TGCGCCAGCAGCGGAGGGGACGGCTCCTACGAGCAGTACTTC. The complete variable domain, with remaining parts taken from reference TRBV5-1 and TRBJ2-7, reads KAGVTQTPRYLIKTRGQQVTLSCSPISGHRSVSWYQQTPGQGLQFLFEYFSETQRNKGNFPGRFSGRQFSNSRSEMNVSTLELGDSALYLCASSGGDGSYEQYFGPGTRLTVT.

The table lists this clonotype with many counts. This chain connects TRBV20-1 to TRBJ2-7, with D perhaps matching TRBD1 (7 bases). Germline V gene lookup returns CDR1 DFQATT and CDR2 SNEGSKA (reference sequence). CDR3 size: 14 residues. Trimming cost V 5 bases and J 5 bases, with 19 bases left between them. CDR3 loop: CSAVTGFRGDEQYF. CDR3 in DNA: TGCAGTGCTGTCACGGGGTTCAGGGGGGACGAGCAGTACTTC.

This clonotype appeared many times. The V gene is TRBV6-6, the J gene TRBJ1-1; a possible D gene is TRBD1 (5 bases). This CDR3 spans 15 amino acids. Germline loops: CDR1 MNHNY, CDR2 SVGAGI (reference sequence). V gave up 0 bases and J gave up 6 bases, with 14 bases separating them. CDR3 region: CASSYSGTPRAEAFF. DNA of the CDR3: TGTGCCAGCAGTTACTCCGGGACCCCGAGGGCTGAAGCTTTCTTT.